The rows below give T cell receptor beta chains drawn from one sample of a study of blood T cell repertoires in COVID-19. Assay: immunoSEQ multiplex PCR; the TCRdb copy retains only in-frame clones and omits some. In the table there are 290,000 or so clones, 82% of which are singletons. Sequencing was carried out using PBMCs or T cells enriched from blood (not recorded which). Receptors were obtained from a middle-aged man who had been exposed to COVID-19. Both conserved end residues are part of each CDR3. A D gene is named only where the DNA matches it firmly. Some rows mark clone size as missing; the rest say once, few, many or name a class of expanded clone.

CDR3aa: CASSLRRRLF; CDR3nt: TGTGCCAGCAGCTTGAGGAGACGTCTCTTC; j_gene: TRBJ1-2; len: 10; d_gene: NA; abundance: NA; v_gene: TRBV7-6
CDR3aa: CASTTRDRIRYEQYF; CDR3nt: TGTGCCAGCACCACCCGGGACAGAATCCGCTACGAGCAGTACTTC; j_gene: TRBJ2-7; len: 15; d_gene: TRBD1; abundance: NA; v_gene: TRBV28
CDR3aa: CSAGSGNVDTQYF; CDR3nt: TGCAGCGCGGGCAGCGGGAATGTAGATACGCAGTATTTT; j_gene: TRBJ2-3; len: 13; d_gene: TRBD2; abundance: NA; v_gene: TRBV29-1
CDR3aa: CASSQEERRVNEKLFF; CDR3nt: TGCGCCAGCAGCCAAGAAGAGCGACGTGTTAATGAAAAACTGTTTTTT; j_gene: TRBJ1-4; len: 16; d_gene: NA; abundance: once; v_gene: TRBV4-1
CDR3aa: CASRPGQLNSPLHF; CDR3nt: TGTGCCAGTAGGCCGGGACAGCTTAATTCACCCCTCCACTTT; j_gene: TRBJ1-6; len: 14; d_gene: TRBD1; abundance: NA; v_gene: TRBV19
CDR3aa: CATRGTSGVTGELFF; CDR3nt: TGTGCCACCAGGGGGACTAGCGGGGTGACCGGGGAGCTGTTTTTT; j_gene: TRBJ2-2; len: 15; d_gene: TRBD2; abundance: NA; v_gene: TRBV24-1
CDR3aa: CASSNPFGDYEQYF; CDR3nt: TGTGCCAGTAGTAATCCATTCGGGGACTACGAGCAGTACTTC; j_gene: TRBJ2-7; len: 14; d_gene: NA; abundance: NA; v_gene: TRBV19
CDR3aa: CASSFKGGDGRYTF; CDR3nt: TGTGCCAGCAGCTTCAAGGGGGGGGATGGTCGCTACACCTTC; j_gene: TRBJ1-2; len: 14; d_gene: NA; abundance: NA; v_gene: TRBV7-8
CDR3aa: CAISESAGSGAKNIQYF; CDR3nt: TGTGCCATCAGTGAGTCTGCGGGAAGCGGAGCCAAAAACATTCAGTACTTC; j_gene: TRBJ2-4; len: 17; d_gene: NA; abundance: few; v_gene: TRBV10-3
CDR3aa: CASSQRSDQPQHF; CDR3nt: TGTGCCAGCAGCCAAAGAAGCGATCAGCCCCAGCATTTT; j_gene: TRBJ1-5; len: 13; d_gene: NA; abundance: NA; v_gene: TRBV14
CDR3aa: CARSCFSQGCEQFF; CDR3nt: TGTGCCAGAAGCTGTTTCTCCCAGGGATGTGAGCAGTTCTTC; j_gene: TRBJ2-1; len: 14; d_gene: NA; abundance: once; v_gene: TRBV5-3
CDR3aa: CASSVAAGGPTDTQYF; CDR3nt: TGTGCCAGCAGCGTAGCAGCGGGGGGGCCCACAGATACGCAGTATTTT; j_gene: TRBJ2-3; len: 16; d_gene: TRBD2; abundance: NA; v_gene: TRBV9
CDR3aa: CASSKGGRGTDGYTF; CDR3nt: TGTGCCAGTAGTAAGGGCGGCAGGGGAACGGATGGCTACACCTTC; j_gene: TRBJ1-2; len: 15; d_gene: NA; abundance: NA; v_gene: TRBV19
CDR3aa: CASSDPPGLGQETQYF; CDR3nt: TGTGCCAGCAGTGACCCCCCGGGGTTGGGGCAAGAGACCCAGTACTTC; j_gene: TRBJ2-5; len: 16; d_gene: NA; abundance: once; v_gene: TRBV6-1
CDR3aa: CASSTGASNTEAFF; CDR3nt: TGCGCCAGTTCGACAGGGGCTTCGAACACTGAAGCTTTCTTT; j_gene: TRBJ1-1; len: 14; d_gene: TRBD1; abundance: NA; v_gene: TRBV10-1
CDR3aa: CASRSFPGAQHF; CDR3nt: TGTGCCAGTAGAAGCTTTCCGGGAGCCCAGCATTTT; j_gene: TRBJ1-5; len: 12; d_gene: NA; abundance: NA; v_gene: TRBV19
CDR3aa: CASSEGRGTEAFF; CDR3nt: TGTGCCAGCAGTGAAGGCAGGGGGACTGAAGCTTTCTTT; j_gene: TRBJ1-1; len: 13; d_gene: TRBD1; abundance: NA; v_gene: TRBV6-4
CDR3aa: CASSLSYEQYF; CDR3nt: TGTGCCAGCAGCTTGAGTTACGAGCAGTACTTC; j_gene: TRBJ2-7; len: 11; d_gene: NA; abundance: NA; v_gene: TRBV7-2
CDR3aa: CASSEATKNYGYTF; CDR3nt: TGTGCCAGCAGTGAAGCGACTAAAAACTATGGCTACACCTTC; j_gene: TRBJ1-2; len: 14; d_gene: NA; abundance: NA; v_gene: TRBV2
CDR3aa: CASSLVSSGSLTGELFF; CDR3nt: TGTGCCAGCAGCTTAGTTTCCAGCGGGAGTCTCACCGGGGAGCTGTTTTTT; j_gene: TRBJ2-2; len: 17; d_gene: TRBD2; abundance: NA; v_gene: TRBV7-8
CDR3aa: CASRGAGSYEQYF; CDR3nt: TGTGCCAGCAGAGGAGCGGGGTCCTACGAGCAGTACTTC; j_gene: TRBJ2-7; len: 13; d_gene: TRBD2; abundance: NA; v_gene: TRBV6-5
CDR3aa: CASSYMARGRVERYF; CDR3nt: TGTGCCAGCAGTTACATGGCCCGGGGGAGAGTCGAGCGGTACTTC; j_gene: TRBJ2-7; len: 15; d_gene: NA; abundance: NA; v_gene: TRBV6-5
CDR3aa: CAWSLLLGGYTF; CDR3nt: TGTGCCTGGAGTCTACTCCTTGGTGGCTACACCTTC; j_gene: TRBJ1-2; len: 12; d_gene: NA; abundance: few; v_gene: TRBV30
CDR3aa: CASSYSGGEDTQYF; CDR3nt: TGTGCCAGCAGCTATTCAGGTGGGGAGGATACGCAGTATTTT; j_gene: TRBJ2-3; len: 14; d_gene: NA; abundance: once; v_gene: TRBV7-3
CDR3aa: CASSAGQGNNQPQHF; CDR3nt: TGTGCCAGCAGCGCGGGACAGGGGAACAATCAGCCCCAGCATTTT; j_gene: TRBJ1-5; len: 15; d_gene: TRBD1; abundance: NA; v_gene: TRBV7-9
CDR3aa: CASSEGASRTYEQYF; CDR3nt: TGTGCCAGCAGTGAAGGAGCTAGCCGAACCTACGAGCAGTACTTC; j_gene: TRBJ2-7; len: 15; d_gene: NA; abundance: NA; v_gene: TRBV6-1
CDR3aa: CASSLSLSGNEQFF; CDR3nt: TGTGCCAGCAGCTTAAGCCTCTCGGGCAATGAGCAGTTCTTC; j_gene: TRBJ2-1; len: 14; d_gene: NA; abundance: NA; v_gene: TRBV7-9
CDR3aa: CAWRWTANTGELFF; CDR3nt: TGTGCCTGGAGGTGGACAGCGAACACCGGGGAGCTGTTTTTT; j_gene: TRBJ2-2; len: 14; d_gene: NA; abundance: NA; v_gene: TRBV30
CDR3aa: CASSLRGSSDEQYF; CDR3nt: TGTGCCAGCAGCTTAAGAGGGAGTAGCGACGAGCAGTACTTC; j_gene: TRBJ2-7; len: 14; d_gene: NA; abundance: few; v_gene: TRBV7-6
CDR3aa: CASSDAHGGNYGYTF; CDR3nt: TGCGCCAGCAGCGACGCCCACGGGGGGAACTATGGCTACACCTTC; j_gene: TRBJ1-2; len: 15; d_gene: NA; abundance: NA; v_gene: TRBV10-2